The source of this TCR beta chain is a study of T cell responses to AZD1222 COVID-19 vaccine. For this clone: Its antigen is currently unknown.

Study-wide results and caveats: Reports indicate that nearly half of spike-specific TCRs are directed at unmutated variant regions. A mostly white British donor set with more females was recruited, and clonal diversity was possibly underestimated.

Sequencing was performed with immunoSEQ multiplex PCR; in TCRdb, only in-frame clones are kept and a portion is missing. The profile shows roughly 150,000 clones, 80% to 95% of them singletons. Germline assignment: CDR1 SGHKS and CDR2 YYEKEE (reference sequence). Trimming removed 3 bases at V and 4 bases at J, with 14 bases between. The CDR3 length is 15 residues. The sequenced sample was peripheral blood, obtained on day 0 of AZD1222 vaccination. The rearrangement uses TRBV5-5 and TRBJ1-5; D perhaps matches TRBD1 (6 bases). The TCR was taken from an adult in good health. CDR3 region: CASSSRGDRNQPQHF. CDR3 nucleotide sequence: TGTGCCAGCAGCTCCAGGGGTGATCGAAATCAGCCCCAGCATTTT.